This T cell receptor beta chain came from a study of blood T cell repertoires in COVID-19. Assay used: immunoSEQ multiplex PCR; TCRdb lists only in-frame clones, some missing. The sample records approximately 350,000 clones, 89% being singletons. There are 13 residues in the CDR3. The ends lost 7 bases at V and 5 bases at J; junction bases unmatched: 7. From germline, CDR1 is SGDLS and CDR2 YYNGEE. Sequencing used peripheral blood. The chain joins TRBV9 to TRBJ1-2; 8 positions agree with TRBD1. This clonotype was obtained from a middle-aged man with acute or convalescent COVID-19. CDR3 nucleotides: TGTGCCAGCGAGGGACAGGATGGATATGGCTACACCTTC. Protein product: CASEGQDGYGYTF.